This T cell receptor beta chain was sequenced in a study of T cell responses to AZD1222 COVID-19 vaccine. TCRdb keeps only in-frame clones here, not all; method: immunoSEQ multiplex PCR. The data show around 80,000 clones, roughly 84% seen once. This clone was picked up one time. The CDR3 sequence is 14 residues long. Germline V CDR1 and CDR2: SGHVS, FQNEAQ. J was trimmed by 7 bases and V by 5 bases; bases with no gene match: 5. The V gene is TRBV7-8, the J gene TRBJ1-2, with TRBD1 identical over 12 bases. The TCR comes from an adult in good health. The sample consisted of peripheral blood, taken on day 0 of AZD1222 vaccination. The CDR3 sequence is CASSRGTGGSGYTF. CDR3 nucleotide sequence: TGTGCCAGCAGCCGAGGGACAGGGGGCTCTGGCTACACCTTC.